The sequence of this T cell receptor (beta chain) was determined in a study of shared T cell receptors in the human thymus. Measured with immunoSEQ multiplex PCR; TCRdb has only the in-frame clones, and not every one. The sample includes hundreds of thousands of clones, over 75% of them seen just once. Per germline, CDR1 MDHEN and CDR2 SYDVKM. Between the trimmed V and J ends, which lost 3 bases and 4 bases, there was a span of 15 bases. This CDR3 has 15 amino acids. The same data also went into a second study, on human thymus T cells. From that second work: Thymic material originated from resections removed in the course of corrective heart surgery.

The J gene is TRBJ2-5, the V gene TRBV28; tentative D call: TRBD1 (6 bases). The sample consisted of thymocytes. The receptor was isolated from a boy in the first two years of life with a congenital heart defect. CDR3 sequence (DNA): TGTGCCAGCAGTTTGAGGGGGTCGAGGAGAGAGACCCAGTACTTC. Amino acid sequence: CASSLRGSRRETQYF.